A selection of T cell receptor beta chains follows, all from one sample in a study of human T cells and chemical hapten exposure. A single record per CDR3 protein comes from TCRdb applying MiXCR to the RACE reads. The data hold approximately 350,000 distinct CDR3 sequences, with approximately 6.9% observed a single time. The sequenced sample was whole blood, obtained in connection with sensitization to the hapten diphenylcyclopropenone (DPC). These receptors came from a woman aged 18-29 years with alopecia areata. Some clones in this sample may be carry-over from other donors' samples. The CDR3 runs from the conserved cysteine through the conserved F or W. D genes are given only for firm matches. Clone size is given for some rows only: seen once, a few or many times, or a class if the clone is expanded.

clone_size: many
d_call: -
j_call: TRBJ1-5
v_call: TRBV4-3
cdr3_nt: TGCGCCAGCAGCCAAGGTTTGAATCAGCCCCAGCATTTT
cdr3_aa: CASSQGLNQPQHF

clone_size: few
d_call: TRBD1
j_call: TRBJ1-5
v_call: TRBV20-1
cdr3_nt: TGCAGTGCTAGTAGCCCTTCAGGGACAGGGCCTTATAGCAATCAGCCCCAGCATTTT
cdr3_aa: CSASSPSGTGPYSNQPQHF

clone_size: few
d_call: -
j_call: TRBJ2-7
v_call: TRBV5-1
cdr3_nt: TGCGCCAGCAGCTCGGGACCTGACGAGCAGTACTTC
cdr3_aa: CASSSGPDEQYF

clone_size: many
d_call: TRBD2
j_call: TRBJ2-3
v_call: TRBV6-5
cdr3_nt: TGTGCCAGCAGCCCACTAGCGGGGACAATCACAGATACGCAGTATTTT
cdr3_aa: CASSPLAGTITDTQYF

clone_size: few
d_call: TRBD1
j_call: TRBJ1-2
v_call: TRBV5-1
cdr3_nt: TGCGCCAGCCGGGACAGCGATAACTATGGCTACACCTTC
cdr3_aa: CASRDSDNYGYTF

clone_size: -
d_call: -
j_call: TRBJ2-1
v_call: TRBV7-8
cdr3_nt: TGTGCCAGCAGCCTCGACCCCGATCGATACAATGAGCAGTTCTTC
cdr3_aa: CASSLDPDRYNEQFF

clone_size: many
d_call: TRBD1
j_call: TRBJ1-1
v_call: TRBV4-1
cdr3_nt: TGCGCCAGCAAGCCCCAACAGGGGGCGGGCCCTGAAGCTTTCTTT
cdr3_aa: CASKPQQGAGPEAFF

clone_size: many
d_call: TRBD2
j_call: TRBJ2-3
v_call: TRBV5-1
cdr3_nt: TGCGCCAGCAGCTTGACAGTAGCGGGCGCTAGCACAGATACGCAGTATTTT
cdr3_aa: CASSLTVAGASTDTQYF

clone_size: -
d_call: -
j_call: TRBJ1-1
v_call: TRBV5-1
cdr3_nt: TGCGCCAGCAGCTTGGTTACCGGGGACACTGAAGCTTTCTTT
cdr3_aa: CASSLVTGDTEAFF

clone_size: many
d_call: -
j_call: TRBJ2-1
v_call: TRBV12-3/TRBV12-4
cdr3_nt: TGTGCCAGCAGGAGGACCGGGGCGAATGAGCAGTTCTTC
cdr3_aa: CASRRTGANEQFF

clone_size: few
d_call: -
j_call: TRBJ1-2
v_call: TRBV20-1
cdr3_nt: TGCAGTGGAGTCGGATCCAACTATGGCTACACCTTC
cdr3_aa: CSGVGSNYGYTF

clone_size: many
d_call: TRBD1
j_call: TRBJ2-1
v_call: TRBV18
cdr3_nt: TGTGCCAGCTCACCGGGGACAGGGGGGTACAATGAGCAGTTCTTC
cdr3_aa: CASSPGTGGYNEQFF

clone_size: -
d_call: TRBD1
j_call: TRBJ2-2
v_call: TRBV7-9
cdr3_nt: TGTGCCAGCATCCCTCGGGACAGCTCGAACACCGGGGAGCTGTTTTTT
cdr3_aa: CASIPRDSSNTGELFF

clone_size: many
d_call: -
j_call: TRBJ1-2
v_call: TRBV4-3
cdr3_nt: TGCGCCAGCAGCCAAGTGCTCGGCGGGCGGGGCTACACCTTC
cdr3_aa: CASSQVLGGRGYTF

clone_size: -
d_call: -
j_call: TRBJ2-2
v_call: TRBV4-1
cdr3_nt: TGCGCCAGCACAGGTCTCAGGAGTACCGGGGAGCTGTTTTTT
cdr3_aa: CASTGLRSTGELFF

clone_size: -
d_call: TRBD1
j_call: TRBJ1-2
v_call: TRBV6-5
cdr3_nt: TGTGCCAGCATGGGGACAGGTTTTAACTATGGCTACACCTTC
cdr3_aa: CASMGTGFNYGYTF

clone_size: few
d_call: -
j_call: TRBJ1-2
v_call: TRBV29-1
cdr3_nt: TGCAGCGTTGAAGTAGGAGGGTTCGGCGGCTACACCTTC
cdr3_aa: CSVEVGGFGGYTF

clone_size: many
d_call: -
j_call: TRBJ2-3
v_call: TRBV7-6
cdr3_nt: TGTGCCAGCAGCCCAAGACAGCTTACAGATACGCAGTATTTT
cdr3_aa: CASSPRQLTDTQYF

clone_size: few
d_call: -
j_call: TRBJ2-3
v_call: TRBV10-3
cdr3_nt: TGTGCCATCAGTGAGTCGATGATGGCGAGAGGAATCCCCACAGATACGCAGTATTTT
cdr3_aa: CAISESMMARGIPTDTQYF

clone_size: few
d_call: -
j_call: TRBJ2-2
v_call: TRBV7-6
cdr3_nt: TGTGCCAGCAGCTTAACTGGTAGTTATCGCACCGGGGAGCTGTTTTTT
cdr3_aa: CASSLTGSYRTGELFF

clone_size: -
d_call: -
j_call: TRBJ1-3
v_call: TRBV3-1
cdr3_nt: TGTGCCAGCAGCCAAGACCCGGGCGATATCTCTGGAAACACCATATATTTT
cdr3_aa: CASSQDPGDISGNTIYF

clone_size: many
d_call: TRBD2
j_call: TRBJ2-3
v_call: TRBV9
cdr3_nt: TGTGCCAGCAGCGTAGCGGGGGGGCAAACAGATACGCAGTATTTT
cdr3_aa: CASSVAGGQTDTQYF

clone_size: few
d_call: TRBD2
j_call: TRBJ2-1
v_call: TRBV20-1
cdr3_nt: TGCAGTGCTAAACGGACTAGCGGGGGACACAGCTCCTACAATGAGCAGTTCTTC
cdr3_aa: CSAKRTSGGHSSYNEQFF

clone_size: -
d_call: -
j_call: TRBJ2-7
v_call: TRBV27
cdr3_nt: TGTGCCAGCAGTAGTCTGGACGGCTACGAGCAGTACTTC
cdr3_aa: CASSSLDGYEQYF

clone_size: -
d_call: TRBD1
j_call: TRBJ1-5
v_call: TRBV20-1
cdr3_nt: TGCAGTGCTAGAGATTATGAGGGGACAGGAATCAATCAGCCCCAGCATTTT
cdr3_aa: CSARDYEGTGINQPQHF

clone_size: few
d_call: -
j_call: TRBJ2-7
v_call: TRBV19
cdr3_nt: TGTGCCAGTAGTATGTGGGGGTCCAGCTCCTACGAGCAGTACTTC
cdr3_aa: CASSMWGSSSYEQYF

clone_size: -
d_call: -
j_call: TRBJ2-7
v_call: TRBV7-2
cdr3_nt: TGTGCCAGCAGCCGAGAGCGGATTTCCTACGAGCAGTACTTC
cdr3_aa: CASSRERISYEQYF

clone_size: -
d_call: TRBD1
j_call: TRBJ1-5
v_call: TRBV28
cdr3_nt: TGTGCCAACTCAGGGGGAGGAGGCAATCAGCCCCAGCATTTT
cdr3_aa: CANSGGGGNQPQHF

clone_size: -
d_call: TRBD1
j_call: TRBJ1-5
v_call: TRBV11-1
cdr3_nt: TGTGCCAGCAGTTATGACAGGGGAGGTCAGCCCCAGCATTTT
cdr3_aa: CASSYDRGGQPQHF

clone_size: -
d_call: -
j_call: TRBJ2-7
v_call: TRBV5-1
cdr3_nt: TGCGCCAGCAGCGCGACAAGCGAGCAGTACTTC
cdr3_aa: CASSATSEQYF

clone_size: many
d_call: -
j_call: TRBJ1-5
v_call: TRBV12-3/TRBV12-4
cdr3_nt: TGTGCCAGCGGTGGGGTAGGCAATCAGCCCCAGCATTTT
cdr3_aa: CASGGVGNQPQHF

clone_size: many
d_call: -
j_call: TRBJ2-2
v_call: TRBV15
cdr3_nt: TGTGCCACCTCGGGACCCAACACCGGGGAGCTGTTTTTT
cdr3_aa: CATSGPNTGELFF

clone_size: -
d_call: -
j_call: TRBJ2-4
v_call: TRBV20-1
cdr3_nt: TGCAGTGCCGACCTACCTCAACTAGCCAAAAACATTCAGTACTTC
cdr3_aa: CSADLPQLAKNIQYF

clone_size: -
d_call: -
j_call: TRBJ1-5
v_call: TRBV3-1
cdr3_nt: TGTGCCAGCAGCCAATCGACCCCCCAACCTCAGCCCCAGCATTTT
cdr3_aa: CASSQSTPQPQPQHF

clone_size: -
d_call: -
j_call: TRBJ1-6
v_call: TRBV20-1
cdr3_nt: TGCAGTGTCCCGACAGAGACCTATAATTCACCCCTCCACTTT
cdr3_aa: CSVPTETYNSPLHF

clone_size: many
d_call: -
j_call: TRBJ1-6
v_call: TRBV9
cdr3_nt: TGTGCCAGCAGCCCTTCCGCGGACAGCTCCTATAATTCACCCCTCCACTTT
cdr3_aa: CASSPSADSSYNSPLHF

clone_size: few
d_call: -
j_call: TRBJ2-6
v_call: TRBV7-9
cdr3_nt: TGTGCCAGCAGCTCTATCGTTAGGGGCCCAAGCTCTGGGGCCAACGTCCTGACTTTC
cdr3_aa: CASSSIVRGPSSGANVLTF

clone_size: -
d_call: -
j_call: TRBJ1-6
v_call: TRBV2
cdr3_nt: TGTGCCAGCAGTGAAGCGCGGGGAAATTCACCCCTCCACTTT
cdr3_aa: CASSEARGNSPLHF

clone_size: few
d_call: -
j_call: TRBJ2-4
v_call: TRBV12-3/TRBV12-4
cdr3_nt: TGTGCCAGCAGTCTTCCAGGGGTTCAAAACATTCAGTACTTC
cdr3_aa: CASSLPGVQNIQYF

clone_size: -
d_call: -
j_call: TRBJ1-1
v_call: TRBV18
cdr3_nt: TGTGCCAGCTCACCACCCGCGGTGAACACTGAAGCTTTCTTT
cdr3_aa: CASSPPAVNTEAFF

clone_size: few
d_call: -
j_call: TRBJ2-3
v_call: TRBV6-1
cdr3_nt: TGTGCCAGCCGGCCCATCAGACGGCGAACTAGCACAGATACGCAGTATTTT
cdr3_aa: CASRPIRRRTSTDTQYF

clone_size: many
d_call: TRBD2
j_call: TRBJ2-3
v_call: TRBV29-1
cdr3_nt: TGCAGCGCACCCAGGACTAGCGGGACAGATACGCAGTATTTT
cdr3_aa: CSAPRTSGTDTQYF

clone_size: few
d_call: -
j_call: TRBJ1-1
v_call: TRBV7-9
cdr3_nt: TGTGCCAGCAGCTTCCAACAAGCCCAGACAAGAGCTTTCTTT
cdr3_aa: CASSFQQAQTRAFF

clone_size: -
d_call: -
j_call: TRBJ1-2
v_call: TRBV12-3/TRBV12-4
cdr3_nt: TGTGCCAGCAGTTGCCCGGGCAGTTCAGTGAACTGGGTCTGTTATGGCTACACCTTC
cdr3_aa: CASSCPGSSVNWVCYGYTF

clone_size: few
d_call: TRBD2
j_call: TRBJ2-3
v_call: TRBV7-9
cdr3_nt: TGTGCCAGCAGCTCAGCCCTAGCGGTTCGCACAGATACGCAGTATTTT
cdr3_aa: CASSSALAVRTDTQYF

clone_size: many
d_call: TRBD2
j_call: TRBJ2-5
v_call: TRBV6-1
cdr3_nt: TGTGCCAGCAGTGCCCTTTTAGCGGGGGGGATCCGCCAAGAGACCCAGTACTTC
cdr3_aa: CASSALLAGGIRQETQYF

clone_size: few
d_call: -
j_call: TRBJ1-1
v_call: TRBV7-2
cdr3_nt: TGTGCCAGCAGGCCTGTCTTGAACACTGAAGCTTTCTTT
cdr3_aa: CASRPVLNTEAFF

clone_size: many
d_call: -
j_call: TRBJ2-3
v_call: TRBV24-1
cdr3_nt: TGTGCCACCGGAGCGGAGAGCACAGATACGCAGTATTTT
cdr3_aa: CATGAESTDTQYF

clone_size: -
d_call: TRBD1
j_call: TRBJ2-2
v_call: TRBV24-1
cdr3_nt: TGTGCCACCAGTGAACGGACAGGGTCCACCGGGGAGCTGTTTTTT
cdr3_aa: CATSERTGSTGELFF